This T cell receptor (beta chain) was sequenced during a study of shared clonotypes between healthy human individuals. Study-level results: Read depth was anticipated to influence clonotype sharing among donors. Non-shared clonotypes had lower generation probabilities than those shared by all four donors.

The CDR3 loop spans 19 amino acids. Looked up from germline, CDR1 is LNHDA and CDR2 is SQIVND (reference sequence). V gave up 5 bases and J gave up 1 base; unmatched junction bases: 13. A remark on this clone: Its antigen is not identified.

Sequenced by immunoSEQ multiplex PCR; TCRdb stores in-frame clones only, minus some. The table shows about 1 million clones, with about 80% occurring only once. The study separated CD4+ cells into CD45RA+ naive and CD45RA-negative memory subsets. The TCR originated in a man between 18 and 35 years old in good health. Sequenced: memory CD4+ T cells sorted from blood. The subset here: CD45RA-negative fraction. This rearrangement joins TRBV19 to TRBJ1-4, with 10 bases aligning to TRBD1. CDR3 loop: CASSADRGQGVGTNEKLFF. The CDR3 nucleotides read TGTGCCAGTAGTGCCGACAGGGGGCAAGGCGTAGGAACTAATGAAAAACTGTTTTTT.